Below are 18 T cell receptor beta chains sequenced from a single sample in a study of blood T cell repertoires in COVID-19. The repertoire was sequenced with immunoSEQ multiplex PCR; TCRdb's copy has only in-frame clones and lacks some. The sample consists of 200,000 or so clones, roughly 90% of them appearing once. Input material: PBMCs or T cells enriched from blood (not recorded which). The receptors come from a woman aged 25 to 39 who had recovered from COVID-19.

The chain recombines TRBV3-1 (or the pseudogene TRBV3-2) with TRBJ2-7; 7 bases are a match to TRBD2. The length of the CDR3 is 13 residues. Germline V gives CDR1 LGHDT, CDR2 YNNKEL (reference sequence). Trimming cost V 2 bases and J 6 bases; bases outside gene matches: 4. The CDR3 protein is CASSQRLATEQYF. The CDR3 DNA reads TGTGCCAGCAGCCAAAGACTAGCAACCGAGCAGTACTTC.

The chain uses TRBV6-6 and TRBJ1-3; 7 nucleotides align to TRBD1. With 2 bases clipped from V and 0 bases from J, the junction kept 4 bases outside the gene matches. In germline, CDR1 is MNHNY, CDR2 SVGAGI (reference sequence). The CDR3 is 16 residues long. The CDR3 region is CASSYPGQASGNTIYF. The DNA for the CDR3 is TGTGCCAGCAGTTACCCTGGACAGGCCTCTGGAAACACCATATATTTT.

The rearrangement links TRBV9 to TRBJ2-7; 8 bases line up with TRBD2. This CDR3 is built from 15 residues. Germline V gives CDR1 SGDLS, CDR2 YYNGEE. Trimming at V came to 7 bases and at J to 3 bases, leaving 12 bases not matched to a gene. Here the CDR3 reads CASHVGLAGRYEQYF. For the CDR3, the DNA is TGTGCCAGCCACGTAGGTCTAGCGGGCCGCTACGAGCAGTACTTC.

The rearrangement joins TRBV4-3 to TRBJ2-2, with D uncertain. CDR3 length: 13 amino acids. CDR1 is LGHNA, CDR2 YSLEER, per germline. The V and J ends lost 0 bases and 8 bases respectively, with 7 bases between them. The CDR3 protein is CASSQDLSGELFF. The CDR3 region has the DNA TGCGCCAGCAGCCAAGATTTATCGGGGGAGCTGTTTTTT.

J is TRBJ2-7 and V is TRBV9, with D hard to call. Germline V gene lookup returns CDR1 SGDLS and CDR2 YYNGEE. The CDR3 loop spans 13 amino acids. V gave up 0 bases and J gave up 5 bases, with 9 bases separating them. CDR3 residues: CASSVGVLHEQYF. CDR3 nucleotides: TGTGCCAGCAGCGTAGGCGTTCTTCACGAGCAGTACTTC.

The chain recombines TRBV28 with TRBJ1-1; tentative D call: TRBD1 (6 bases). The V end lost 3 bases, the J end lost 2 bases, and 13 bases lay between the germline ends. The CDR3 length is 15 residues. Germline values: CDR1 MDHEN, CDR2 SYDVKM. The CDR3 sequence: CASSFRLGGNTEAFF. In DNA form, the CDR3 reads TGTGCCAGCAGTTTTCGTCTAGGGGGTAACACTGAAGCTTTCTTT.

The chain combines TRBV4-3 with TRBJ1-6; 9 bases are a match to TRBD1. The CDR3 has 20 residues. Germline CDR1 reads LGHNA; CDR2 reads YSLEER. J gave up 9 bases and V 2 bases, and 20 bases lay outside the gene matches. The chain's CDR3 is CASSQKGIESGQGSSSPLHF. In nucleotides, the CDR3 is TGCGCCAGCAGCCAAAAGGGGATAGAGTCGGGACAGGGTAGCAGTTCACCCCTCCACTTT.

The chain has TRBV12-3 or TRBV12-4 and TRBJ1-2, with a tentative D call TRBD1 (6 bases). V was cut by 6 bases and J by 3 bases, with 11 bases left in between. The CDR3 totals 13 residues. DNA for the CDR3: TGTGCCAGCAGCCCTGGACAGTACTATGGCTACACCTTC. This encodes CASSPGQYYGYTF.

The rearrangement links TRBV18 to TRBJ2-5; D gene unclear. Deletions cut 6 bases from V and 1 base from J, with 6 bases between. The germline CDR1 and CDR2 sequences are KGHSH and LQKENI. This CDR3 region has 12 residues. The CDR3, as DNA: TGTGCCAGCTCCTCTCTCCAAGAGACCCAGTACTTC. It encodes CASSSLQETQYF.

This chain uses TRBV21-1 with TRBJ1-1. TRBV21-1 has pseudogene status. This CDR3 has 16 residues. The CDR3 sequence is CASSKFVEGVNTEAFF. CDR3 DNA: TGTGCCAGCAGCAAATTTGTGGAGGGTGTGAACACTGAAGCTTTCTTT.

The rearrangement joins TRBV6-2 or TRBV6-3 to TRBJ2-5; 14 nucleotides align to TRBD2. CDR3 size: 18 residues. CDR1 and CDR2 (germline): MNHEY, SVGEGT. J lost 2 bases, V lost 2 bases, and 7 bases had no gene match. Here the CDR3 reads CASSYPGTSGGLQETQYF. The CDR3 DNA sequence: TGTGCCAGCAGTTACCCGGGGACTAGCGGGGGCCTGCAAGAGACCCAGTACTTC.

CDR3 in amino acids: CASSLTPRGREAFF. CDR3 nucleotides: TGTGCCAGCAGCTTAACTCCTCGGGGGAGGGAAGCTTTCTTT. The gene calls are TRBV7-3 and TRBJ1-1, with a possible D match to TRBD1 (5 bases). Germline loops: CDR1 SGHTA, CDR2 FQGTGA. With 0 bases removed from V and 8 bases from J, the gap between germline ends came to 13 bases. The CDR3 sequence is 14 residues long.

This chain links TRBV5-5 with TRBJ2-1, with 9 bases identical to TRBD2. The trim removed 4 bases at V and 8 bases at J, leaving 13 bases unmatched. Germline values: CDR1 SGHKS, CDR2 YYEKEE (reference sequence). This CDR3 is 16 amino acids long. Written as DNA, the CDR3 is TGTGCCAGCAGCAAATCTCTAGCGGGGTTTGGGGATGAGCAGTTCTTC. Its translation is CASSKSLAGFGDEQFF.

The table lists this clone with a few counts. The rearrangement joins TRBV7-9 to TRBJ1-1, with a tentative D call TRBD1 (5 bases). The V and J ends lost 2 bases and 4 bases respectively, with 11 bases between them. This CDR3 has 14 amino acids. Germline CDR1 and CDR2: SEHNR and FQNEAQ (reference sequence). The CDR3, as DNA: TGTGCCAGCAGCTTAAAAGTGGGGGGCACTGAAGCTTTCTTT. Translating gives CASSLKVGGTEAFF.

CDR3 DNA sequence: TGTGCCAGCAAGGCGTTGGGGACAGGTGGCGAAAAACTGTTTTTT. Protein sequence: CASKALGTGGEKLFF. The V gene is TRBV2, the J gene TRBJ1-4; TRBD1 matches at 8 bases. Per the germline V gene, CDR1 is SNHLY and CDR2 is FYNNEI. Losses at the gene ends were 7 bases for V and 8 bases for J; bases not matched to a gene: 12. The CDR3 has 15 amino acids.

The chain joins TRBV11-2 to TRBJ2-2; D is ambiguous. Germline loops: CDR1 SGHAT, CDR2 FQNNGV. V dropped 5 bases and J dropped 4 bases, with 20 bases sitting between them. The CDR3 is made up of 17 amino acids. CDR3 DNA: TGTGCCAGCAGCCAATTTTCCAGCTTGTGGAGCACCGGGGAGCTGTTTTTT. Its translation is CASSQFSSLWSTGELFF.

The rearrangement uses TRBV5-1 and TRBJ1-2, with D uncertain. Germline V gives CDR1 SGHRS, CDR2 YFSETQ. The CDR3 loop spans 15 amino acids. V dropped 1 base and J dropped 0 bases, with 10 bases sitting between them. In nucleotides, the CDR3 is TGCGCCAGCAGCTTGTTCGACGGGTCTAACTATGGCTACACCTTC. This translates into CASSLFDGSNYGYTF.

The rearrangement links TRBV4-3 to TRBJ1-4; 8 nucleotides line up with TRBD1. V gave up 1 base and J gave up 2 bases; unmatched junction bases: 0. The CDR3 consists of 15 residues. Germline V gene lookup returns CDR1 LGHNA and CDR2 YSLEER. The CDR3 sequence: CASSQGQGTNEKLFF. The CDR3 bases are TGCGCCAGCAGCCAAGGACAGGGGACTAATGAAAAACTGTTTTTT.